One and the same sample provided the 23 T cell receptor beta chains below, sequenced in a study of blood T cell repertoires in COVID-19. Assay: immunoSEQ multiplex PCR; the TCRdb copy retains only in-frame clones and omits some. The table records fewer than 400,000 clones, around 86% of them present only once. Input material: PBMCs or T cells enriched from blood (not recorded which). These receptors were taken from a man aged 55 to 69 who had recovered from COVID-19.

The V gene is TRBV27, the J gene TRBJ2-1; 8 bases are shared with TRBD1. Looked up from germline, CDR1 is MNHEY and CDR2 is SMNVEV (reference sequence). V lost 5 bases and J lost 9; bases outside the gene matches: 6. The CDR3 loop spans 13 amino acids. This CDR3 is CASSPTGGVEQFF. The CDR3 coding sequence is TGTGCCAGCAGTCCCACAGGGGGTGTTGAGCAGTTCTTC.

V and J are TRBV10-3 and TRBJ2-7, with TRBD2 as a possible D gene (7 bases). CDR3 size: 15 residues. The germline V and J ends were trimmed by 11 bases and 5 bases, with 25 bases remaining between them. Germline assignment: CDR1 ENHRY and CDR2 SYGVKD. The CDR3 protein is CAPKGGHHRAHEQYF. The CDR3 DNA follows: TGTGCCCCCAAGGGGGGGCACCACCGGGCCCACGAGCAGTACTTC.

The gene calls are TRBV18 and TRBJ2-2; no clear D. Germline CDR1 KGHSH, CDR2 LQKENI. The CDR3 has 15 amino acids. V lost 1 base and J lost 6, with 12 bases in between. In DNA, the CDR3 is TGTGCCAGCTCACCACTCACAGCTTTAGCCGGGGAGCTGTTTTTT. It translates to CASSPLTALAGELFF.

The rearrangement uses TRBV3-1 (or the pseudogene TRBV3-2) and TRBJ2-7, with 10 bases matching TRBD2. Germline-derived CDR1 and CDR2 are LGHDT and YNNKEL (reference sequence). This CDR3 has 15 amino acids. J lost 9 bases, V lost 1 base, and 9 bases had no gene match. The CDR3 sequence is CASSQAASGRERQYF. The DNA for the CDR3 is TGTGCCAGCAGCCAAGCGGCTAGCGGGAGAGAAAGGCAGTACTTC.

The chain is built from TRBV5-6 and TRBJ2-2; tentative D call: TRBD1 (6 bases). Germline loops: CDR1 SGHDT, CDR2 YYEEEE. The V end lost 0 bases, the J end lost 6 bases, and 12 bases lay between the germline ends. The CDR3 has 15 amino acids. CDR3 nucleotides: TGTGCCAGCAGCTTGGCTGGCAGGGGTGCCGGGGAGCTGTTTTTT. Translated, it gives CASSLAGRGAGELFF.

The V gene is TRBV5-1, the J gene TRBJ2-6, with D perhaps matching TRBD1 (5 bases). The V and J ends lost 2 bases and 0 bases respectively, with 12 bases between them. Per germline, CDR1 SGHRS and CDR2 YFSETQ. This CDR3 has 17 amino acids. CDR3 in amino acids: CASSFPRVSSGANVLTF. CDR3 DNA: TGCGCCAGCAGCTTTCCCAGGGTCAGCTCTGGGGCCAACGTCCTGACTTTC.

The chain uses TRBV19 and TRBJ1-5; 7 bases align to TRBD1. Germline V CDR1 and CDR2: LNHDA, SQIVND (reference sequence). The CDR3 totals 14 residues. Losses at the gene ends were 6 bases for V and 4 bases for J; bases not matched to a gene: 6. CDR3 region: CASRDRDLNQPQHF. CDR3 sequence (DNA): TGTGCCAGTAGAGACAGGGATCTTAATCAGCCCCAGCATTTT.

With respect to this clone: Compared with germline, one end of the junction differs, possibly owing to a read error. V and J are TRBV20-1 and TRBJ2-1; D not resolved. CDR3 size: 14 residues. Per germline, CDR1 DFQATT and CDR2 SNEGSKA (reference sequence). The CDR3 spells CSASLSNSDNEQFF. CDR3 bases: TGCAGTGCTAGTTTGAGTAACTCCGACAATGAGCAGTTCTTC.

The CDR3 spells CASSPRGQGYGYTF. The CDR3 region has the DNA TGTGCCAGCAGCCCCAGGGGGCAAGGTTATGGCTACACCTTC. The chain carries TRBV11-2 and TRBJ1-2; 8 bases match TRBD1. With V trimmed by 5 bases and J by 5 bases, 7 bases remained unmatched. The CDR3 runs 14 residues. Germline CDR1 reads SGHAT; CDR2 reads FQNNGV.

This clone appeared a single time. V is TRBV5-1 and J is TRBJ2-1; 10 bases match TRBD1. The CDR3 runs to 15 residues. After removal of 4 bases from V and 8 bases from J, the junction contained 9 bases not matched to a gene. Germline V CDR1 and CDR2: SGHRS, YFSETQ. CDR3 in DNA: TGCGCCAGCAGCCTCACCGGGACAGGGGTCGATGAGCAGTTCTTC. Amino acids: CASSLTGTGVDEQFF.

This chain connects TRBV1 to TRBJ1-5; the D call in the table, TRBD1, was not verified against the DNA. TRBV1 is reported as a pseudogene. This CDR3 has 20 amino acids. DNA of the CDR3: TGCACCAGCAGCCACATCCCCAATTGGACAGGGCCGTATAGCAATCAGCCCCAGCATTTT. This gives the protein CTSSHIPNWTGPYSNQPQHF.

The CDR3 DNA follows: TGTGCCAGTAGTATGACAGGGGTCCGTGCAGATACGCAGTATTTT. Amino acid sequence: CASSMTGVRADTQYF. This chain uses TRBV19 with TRBJ2-3, with 8 bases matching TRBD1. Trimming at V came to 3 bases and at J to 4 bases, leaving 6 bases not matched to a gene. Germline V gene lookup returns CDR1 LNHDA and CDR2 SQIVND (reference sequence). This CDR3 has 15 residues.

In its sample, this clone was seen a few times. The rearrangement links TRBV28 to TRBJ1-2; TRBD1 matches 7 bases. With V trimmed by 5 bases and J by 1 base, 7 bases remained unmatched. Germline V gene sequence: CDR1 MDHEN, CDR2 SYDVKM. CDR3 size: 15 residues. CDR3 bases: TGTGCCAGCAGTGTCCGCAGGGGGAATAACTATGGCTACACCTTC. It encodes CASSVRRGNNYGYTF.

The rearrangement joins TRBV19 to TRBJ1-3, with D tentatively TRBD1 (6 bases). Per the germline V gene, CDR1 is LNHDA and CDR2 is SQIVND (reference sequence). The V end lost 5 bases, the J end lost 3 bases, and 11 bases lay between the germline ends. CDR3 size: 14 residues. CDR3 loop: CASSAGTIGNTIYF. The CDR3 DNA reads TGTGCCAGTAGTGCCGGGACAATTGGAAACACCATATATTTT. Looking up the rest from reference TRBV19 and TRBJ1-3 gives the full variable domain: DGGITQSPKYLFRKEGQNVTLSCEQNLNHDAMYWYRQDPGQGLRLIYYSQIVNDFQKGDIAEGYSVSREKKESFPLTVTSAQKNPTAFYLCASSAGTIGNTIYFGEGSWLTVV.

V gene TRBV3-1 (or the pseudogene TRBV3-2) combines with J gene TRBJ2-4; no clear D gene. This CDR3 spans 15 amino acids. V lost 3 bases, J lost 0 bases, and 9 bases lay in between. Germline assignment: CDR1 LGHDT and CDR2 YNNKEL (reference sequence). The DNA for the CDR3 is TGTGCCAGCAGCCACCCCGCAGAAGCCAAAAACATTCAGTACTTC. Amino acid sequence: CASSHPAEAKNIQYF.

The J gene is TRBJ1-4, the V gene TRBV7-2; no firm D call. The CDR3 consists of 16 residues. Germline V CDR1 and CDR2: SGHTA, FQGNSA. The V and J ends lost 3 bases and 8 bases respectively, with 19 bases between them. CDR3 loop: CASSFQRPAAGEKLFF. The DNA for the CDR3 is TGTGCCAGCAGCTTCCAAAGGCCGGCCGCGGGCGAAAAACTGTTTTTT.

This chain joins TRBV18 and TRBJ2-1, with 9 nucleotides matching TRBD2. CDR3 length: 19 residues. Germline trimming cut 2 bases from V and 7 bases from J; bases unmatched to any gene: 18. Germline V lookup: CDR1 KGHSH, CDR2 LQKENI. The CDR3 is CASSPRVRVAAGGGNEQFF. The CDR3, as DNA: TGTGCCAGCTCACCAAGGGTGAGGGTTGCAGCGGGAGGTGGAAATGAGCAGTTCTTC.

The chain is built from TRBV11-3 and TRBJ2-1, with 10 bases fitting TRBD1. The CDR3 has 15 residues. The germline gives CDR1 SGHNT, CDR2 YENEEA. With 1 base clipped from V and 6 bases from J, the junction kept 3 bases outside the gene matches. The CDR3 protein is CASSLGQGAGNEQFF. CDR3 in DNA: TGTGCCAGCAGCTTAGGACAGGGGGCGGGCAATGAGCAGTTCTTC.

The CDR3, as DNA: TGTGCCAGCAGTAGACTAGCCCCCCTCTACAATGAGCAGTTCTTC. As protein: CASSRLAPLYNEQFF. J is TRBJ2-1 and V is TRBV28, with TRBD2 matching 7 bases. Trimming took 5 bases from V and 3 from J; bases not matched to a gene: 7. Germline assignment: CDR1 MDHEN and CDR2 SYDVKM. The CDR3 is 15 amino acids. Drawing the rest from reference TRBV28 and TRBJ2-1, the complete variable domain is DVKVTQSSRYLVKRTGEKVFLECVQDMDHENMFWYRQDPGLGLRLIYFSYDVKMKEKGDIPEGYSVSREKKERFSLILESASTNQTSMYLCASSRLAPLYNEQFFGPGTRLTVL.

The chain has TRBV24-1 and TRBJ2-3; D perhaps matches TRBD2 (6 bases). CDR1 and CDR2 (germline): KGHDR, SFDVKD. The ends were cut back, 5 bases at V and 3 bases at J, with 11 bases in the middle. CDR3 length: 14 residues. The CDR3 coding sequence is TGTGCCACCAGTGGTGGGGGGTGGACAGATACGCAGTATTTT. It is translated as CATSGGGWTDTQYF.

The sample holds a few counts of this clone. This CDR3 reads CASRGPLGYTF. CDR3 bases: TGTGCCAGCAGGGGGCCCCTTGGCTACACCTTC. The V call is TRBV9, the J call TRBJ1-2, with D perhaps TRBD1 (5 bases). Germline V gene data show CDR1 as SGDLS and CDR2 as YYNGEE. The CDR3 is 11 residues long. V gave up 5 bases and J gave up 7 bases, with 9 bases separating them.

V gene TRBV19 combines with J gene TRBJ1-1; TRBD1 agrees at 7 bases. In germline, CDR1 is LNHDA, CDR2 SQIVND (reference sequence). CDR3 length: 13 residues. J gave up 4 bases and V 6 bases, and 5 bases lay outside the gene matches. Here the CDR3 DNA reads TGTGCCAGTAGATCACAGGGGAGCACTGAAGCTTTCTTT. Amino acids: CASRSQGSTEAFF.

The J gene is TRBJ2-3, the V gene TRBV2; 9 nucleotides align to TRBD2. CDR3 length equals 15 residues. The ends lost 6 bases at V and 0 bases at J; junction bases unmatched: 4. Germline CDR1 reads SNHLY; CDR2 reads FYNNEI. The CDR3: CASSGLAYSTDTQYF. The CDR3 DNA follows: TGTGCCAGCAGCGGACTAGCGTATAGCACAGATACGCAGTATTTT.